This T cell receptor beta chain comes out of a study of cytomegalovirus exposure and HLA in healthy donors. CDR1 and CDR2 from the germline V gene are MGHRA and YSYEKL. The junction had 14 bases not matched to a gene; V was cut back by 3 bases and J by 7 bases. The CDR3 extends over 17 amino acids. Sequencing used immunoSEQ multiplex PCR; TCRdb keeps in-frame clones, though not all of them. Of 100,000 to 150,000 clones in the sample, 85% to 90% were seen once. Regarding the study as a whole: Many donors shared some public TCRs, even though most TCR sequences were rare. In vitro testing confirmed three CMV-associated chains as specific for CMV antigens. The authors listed approximately 160 TCR beta chains as cytomegalovirus-associated. A later analysis found first-cohort TCR clusters tended to co-occur in the 120 validation repertoires.

In regard to this clone: What it recognizes is unknown.

The TCR sequence derives from a woman aged 18-29 years in good health and CMV-seronegative. The chain combines TRBV4-1 with TRBJ1-5; 8 bases map to TRBD1. The sample comprised PBMCs. This CDR3 is CASSHMAGTGKGQPQHF. The CDR3 DNA follows: TGCGCCAGCAGCCACATGGCCGGGACAGGAAAAGGACAGCCCCAGCATTTT.